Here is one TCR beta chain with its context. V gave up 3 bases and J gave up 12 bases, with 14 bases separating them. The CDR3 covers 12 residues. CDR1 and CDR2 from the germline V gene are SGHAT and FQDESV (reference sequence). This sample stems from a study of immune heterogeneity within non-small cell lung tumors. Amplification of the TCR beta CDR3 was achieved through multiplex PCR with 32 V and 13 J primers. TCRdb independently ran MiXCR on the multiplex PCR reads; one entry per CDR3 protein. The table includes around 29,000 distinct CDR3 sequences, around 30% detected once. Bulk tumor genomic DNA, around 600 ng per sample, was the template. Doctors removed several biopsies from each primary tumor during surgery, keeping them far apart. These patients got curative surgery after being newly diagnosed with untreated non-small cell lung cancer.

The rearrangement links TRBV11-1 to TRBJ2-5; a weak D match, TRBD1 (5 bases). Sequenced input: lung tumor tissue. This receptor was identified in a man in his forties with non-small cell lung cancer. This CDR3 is CASSFFWQGKYF. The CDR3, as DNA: TGTGCCAGCAGCTTCTTCTGGCAGGGCAAGTACTTC.